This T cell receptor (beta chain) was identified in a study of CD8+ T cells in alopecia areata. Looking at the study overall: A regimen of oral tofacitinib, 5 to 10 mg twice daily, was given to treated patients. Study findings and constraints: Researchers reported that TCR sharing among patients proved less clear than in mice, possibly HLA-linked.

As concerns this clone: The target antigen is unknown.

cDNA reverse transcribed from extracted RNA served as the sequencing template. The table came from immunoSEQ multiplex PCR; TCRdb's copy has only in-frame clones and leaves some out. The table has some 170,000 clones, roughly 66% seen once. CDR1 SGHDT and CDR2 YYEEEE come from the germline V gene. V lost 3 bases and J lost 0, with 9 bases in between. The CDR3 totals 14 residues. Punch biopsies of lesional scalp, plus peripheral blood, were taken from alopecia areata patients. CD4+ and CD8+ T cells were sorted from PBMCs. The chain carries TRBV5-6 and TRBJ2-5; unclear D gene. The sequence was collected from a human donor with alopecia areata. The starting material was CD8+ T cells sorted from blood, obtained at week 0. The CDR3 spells CASSSGSYQETQYF. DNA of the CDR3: TGTGCCAGCAGCTCGGGCAGCTACCAAGAGACCCAGTACTTC.